One sample yielded the 30 T cell receptor beta chains listed below, sequenced in a study of cytomegalovirus exposure and HLA in healthy donors (dated by TCRdb to 2016 to 2017). The method behind the library was the immunoSEQ multiplex PCR assay. For the multiplex PCR, a mixture combining 60 forward primers for TCR Vbeta segments and 13 reverse primers for TCR Jbeta segments was used. The source is immuneACCESS, and TCRdb retained only in-frame sequences with V and J called. Part of the clones is not carried over; for the studies checked, unresolved V genes explain less than half of this, and the remainder is unexplained. The sample's clone listing holds around 140,000 clones. The ten largest make up about 0.96% of the sample. Material for sequencing was PBMCs. The origin of the receptors is a male donor in good health and CMV-seronegative.

The chain uses TRBV6-1 and TRBJ1-1; D is perhaps TRBD1 (6 bases). This CDR3 contains 15 residues. Trimming took off 4 bases at V and 3 bases at J, with 15 bases between the two ends. The V gene's germline CDR1 is MNHNS and CDR2 SASEGT. The CDR3, as DNA: TGTGCCAGCAGTGCAAACAGGGCCTCCCACACTGAAGCTTTCTTT. This gives the protein CASSANRASHTEAFF.

The V and J genes are TRBV7-6 and TRBJ1-2; D is possibly TRBD1 (6 bases). Germline CDR1 and CDR2: SGHVS and FNYEAQ. Trimming stripped 2 bases from V and 0 bases from J, with 10 bases between. The CDR3 runs to 15 residues. The CDR3 reads CASSLSGATNYGYTF. CDR3 DNA sequence: TGTGCCAGCAGCTTATCAGGGGCTACTAACTATGGCTACACCTTC.

The chain has TRBV7-2 and TRBJ2-3; 8 bases line up with TRBD2. Trimming at V came to 6 bases and at J to 3 bases, leaving 8 bases not matched to a gene. The CDR3 runs 15 residues. Germline V lookup: CDR1 SGHTA, CDR2 FQGNSA. The CDR3: CASSLRTSRTDTQYF. The CDR3 DNA is TGTGCCAGCAGTCTCAGGACTAGCCGTACAGATACGCAGTATTTT.

The chain's CDR3 is CASSYRDNQPQHF. The CDR3 DNA reads TGTGCCAGCAGCTACAGGGATAATCAGCCCCAGCATTTT. The gene calls are TRBV6-1 and TRBJ1-5; TRBD1 is a possible D gene (6 bases). V was cut by 6 bases and J by 4 bases, with 10 bases left in between. Germline CDR1 is MNHNS and CDR2 is SASEGT. This CDR3 contains 13 residues.

The chain uses TRBV6-5 and TRBJ1-2; 7 nucleotides agree with TRBD1. CDR3 size: 13 residues. J lost 5 bases, V lost 5 bases, and 5 bases had no gene match. Looked up from germline, CDR1 is MNHEY and CDR2 is SVGAGI. CDR3 residues: CASSPDRDYGYTF. CDR3 coding DNA: TGTGCCAGCAGTCCCGACAGGGATTATGGCTACACCTTC.

The chain links TRBV10-3 to TRBJ1-1; 8 bases line up with TRBD1. The CDR3 contains 15 residues. The trim removed 10 bases at V and 0 bases at J, leaving 10 bases unmatched. Germline V gene data show CDR1 as ENHRY and CDR2 as SYGVKD. In DNA, the CDR3 is TGTGCCACCTCGGACAGGGAGGGGATGAACACTGAAGCTTTCTTT. Amino acid sequence: CATSDREGMNTEAFF.

The chain has TRBV15 and TRBJ1-1; 8 nucleotides agree with TRBD1. This CDR3 has 17 amino acids. Losses at the gene ends were 0 bases for V and 1 base for J; bases not matched to a gene: 7. Germline CDR1 and CDR2: LNHNV and YYDKDF (reference sequence). The CDR3 sequence is CATSRDIRTGQNTEAFF. The CDR3 DNA reads as TGTGCCACCAGCAGAGACATTAGGACAGGGCAGAACACTGAAGCTTTCTTT. The full variable domain, completed using reference TRBV15 and TRBJ1-1, is DAMVIQNPRYQVTQFGKPVTLSCSQTLNHNVMYWYQQKSSQAPKLLFHYYDKDFNNEADTPDNFQSRRPNTSFCFLDIRSPGLGDTAMYLCATSRDIRTGQNTEAFFGQGTRLTVV.

The V call is TRBV9, the J call TRBJ2-7; TRBD1 is a possible D gene (6 bases). There are 13 residues in the CDR3. Germline assignment: CDR1 SGDLS and CDR2 YYNGEE. V lost 3 bases and J lost 2, with 9 bases in between. The CDR3, as DNA: TGTGCCAGCAGCGGGGGGCCTGCCTACGAGCAGTACTTC. Translated, it gives CASSGGPAYEQYF.

This chain joins TRBV5-6 and TRBJ1-1; D not resolved. The CDR3 contains 13 residues. Germline values: CDR1 SGHDT, CDR2 YYEEEE. Trimming stripped 0 bases from V and 4 bases from J, with 7 bases between. Here the CDR3 reads CASSLVSGTEAFF. DNA of the CDR3: TGTGCCAGCAGCTTGGTGTCGGGCACTGAAGCTTTCTTT.

This chain links TRBV6-4 with TRBJ1-5; TRBD1 matches 9 bases. Germline CDR1 and CDR2: MRHNA and SNTAGT. V dropped 7 bases and J dropped 4; count of bases not matched to a gene: 20. The CDR3 consists of 19 residues. CDR3 protein: CASTPMGEVGTGLNQPQHF. In DNA, the CDR3 is TGTGCCAGCACCCCCATGGGAGAGGTCGGGACAGGGCTGAATCAGCCCCAGCATTTT.

V and J are TRBV9 and TRBJ2-3, with 7 bases fitting TRBD1. CDR1 is SGDLS, CDR2 YYNGEE, per germline. The V segment lost 4 bases and the J segment 1 base; nucleotides outside the gene matches: 15. The CDR3 is made up of 18 amino acids. The CDR3 spells CASSSPVQGLRGTDTQYF. The CDR3 DNA is TGTGCCAGCAGCTCCCCCGTACAGGGGCTCCGAGGCACAGATACGCAGTATTTT. The full variable domain, its missing parts supplied by reference TRBV9 and TRBJ2-3, is DSGVTQTPKHLITATGQRVTLRCSPRSGDLSVYWYQQSLDQGLQFLIQYYNGEERAKGNILERFSAQQFPDLHSELNLSSLELGDSALYFCASSSPVQGLRGTDTQYFGPGTRLTVL.

The V gene is TRBV18, the J gene TRBJ1-3, with a tentative D call TRBD1 (5 bases). This CDR3 has 17 amino acids. CDR1 KGHSH and CDR2 LQKENI come from the germline V gene. The ends were cut back, 3 bases at V and 0 bases at J, with 15 bases in the middle. CDR3 bases: TGTGCCAGCTCACCCTTGACAGACCCCACCTCTGGAAACACCATATATTTT. It translates to CASSPLTDPTSGNTIYF.

The chain uses TRBV19 and TRBJ1-5, with D unresolved. CDR3 length: 16 residues. Trimming took off 7 bases at V and 7 bases at J, with 23 bases between the two ends. The germline gives CDR1 LNHDA, CDR2 SQIVND (reference sequence). The DNA for the CDR3 is TGTGCCAGTATGGCAGGAGGTACAAACGCCGGCCAGCCCCAGCATTTT. This translates into CASMAGGTNAGQPQHF.

The gene calls are TRBV25-1 and TRBJ2-7, with D unclear. Germline values: CDR1 MGHDK, CDR2 SYGVNS. V lost 1 base and J 2 bases, leaving 3 bases between the germline ends. The CDR3 is 12 residues long. The CDR3 DNA reads TGTGCCAGCAGTGAATCAGCCTACGAGCAGTACTTC. Encoded protein: CASSESAYEQYF.

The gene calls are TRBV18 and TRBJ1-1; 7 nucleotides line up with TRBD1. The germline V gene encodes CDR1 KGHSH and CDR2 LQKENI. J gave up 2 bases and V 6 bases, and 6 bases lay outside the gene matches. The CDR3 covers 14 residues. The CDR3 DNA sequence: TGTGCCAGCTCCTCCGGACAGGCCAACACTGAAGCTTTCTTT. Residues: CASSSGQANTEAFF.

The rearrangement joins TRBV10-3 to TRBJ1-1, with TRBD1 matching over 7 bases. With V trimmed by 0 bases and J by 1 base, 5 bases remained unmatched. In germline, CDR1 is ENHRY, CDR2 SYGVKD. The CDR3 is 16 residues long. CDR3 sequence (DNA): TGTGCCATCAGTGAGTCGCTGGAGGGGGCGAACACTGAAGCTTTCTTT. This sequence encodes CAISESLEGANTEAFF.

Of note for this clone: In the same sample, other DNA sequences code for this CDR3. The chain recombines TRBV27 with TRBJ2-1; D may be TRBD2 (7 bases). This CDR3 region has 13 residues. The germline V gene encodes CDR1 MNHEY and CDR2 SMNVEV (reference sequence). V shed 3 bases and J shed 8 bases, with 11 bases lying between them. CDR3: CASSFRGGDEQFF. The CDR3 coding sequence is TGTGCCAGCAGTTTTAGGGGGGGCGATGAGCAGTTCTTC.

V is TRBV28 and J is TRBJ1-5; 9 nucleotides match TRBD1. The germline CDR1 and CDR2 sequences are MDHEN and SYDVKM. The CDR3 length is 15 residues. V gave up 6 bases and J gave up 4 bases; unmatched junction bases: 7. CDR3 DNA sequence: TGTGCCAGCAGGGGGCCTGACAGGGGGAATCAGCCCCAGCATTTT. Translating it yields CASRGPDRGNQPQHF.

This rearrangement joins TRBV6-6 to TRBJ2-1, with 9 bases that match TRBD1. The CDR3 totals 14 residues. Germline CDR1 MNHNY, CDR2 SVGAGI (reference sequence). The trim removed 5 bases at V and 9 bases at J, leaving 8 bases unmatched. CDR3 bases: TGTGCCAGCAGTGGAGGGACAGGGTATAGTGAGCAGTTCTTC. This codes for CASSGGTGYSEQFF.

The chain couples TRBV5-1 to TRBJ2-5; 8 bases align to TRBD2. Trimming at V came to 4 bases and at J to 1 base, leaving 6 bases not matched to a gene. The CDR3 extends over 15 amino acids. Germline V gene sequence: CDR1 SGHRS, CDR2 YFSETQ. For the CDR3, the DNA is TGCGCCAGCAGCAGCAGTAGCGGGGCCCAAGAGACCCAGTACTTC. Its translation is CASSSSSGAQETQYF.

The rearrangement uses TRBV5-1 and TRBJ1-2; possibly TRBD1 for D (5 bases). Trimming took 6 bases from V and 8 from J, leaving 14 bases between them. Germline assignment: CDR1 SGHRS and CDR2 YFSETQ. CDR3 length: 12 amino acids. The chain's CDR3 is CASTTQGYGYTF. CDR3 nucleotide sequence: TGCGCCAGCACTACTCAGGGTTACGGCTACACCTTC. Full variable domain (rest looked up from reference TRBV5-1 and TRBJ1-2): KAGVTQTPRYLIKTRGQQVTLSCSPISGHRSVSWYQQTPGQGLQFLFEYFSETQRNKGNFPGRFSGRQFSNSRSEMNVSTLELGDSALYLCASTTQGYGYTFGSGTRLTVV.

V usage is TRBV19 and J usage is TRBJ1-2, with 7 nucleotides matching TRBD1. Germline trimming cut 7 bases from V and 3 bases from J; bases unmatched to any gene: 8. Germline values: CDR1 LNHDA, CDR2 SQIVND (reference sequence). The CDR3 is 14 residues long. CDR3 nucleotide sequence: TGTGCCAGTACCCGACAGGGCGTCGACTATGGCTACACCTTC. It translates to CASTRQGVDYGYTF. Complete variable domain (other parts from reference TRBV19 and TRBJ1-2): DGGITQSPKYLFRKEGQNVTLSCEQNLNHDAMYWYRQDPGQGLRLIYYSQIVNDFQKGDIAEGYSVSREKKESFPLTVTSAQKNPTAFYLCASTRQGVDYGYTFGSGTRLTVV.

The rearrangement links TRBV25-1 to TRBJ2-1, with D possibly matching TRBD2 (5 bases). Per the germline V gene, CDR1 is MGHDK and CDR2 is SYGVNS. The CDR3 runs to 15 residues. The ends were cut back, 3 bases at V and 4 bases at J, with 13 bases in the middle. As DNA, the CDR3 is TGTGCCAGCAGTGAGGTTCGGGGATTGTACAATGAGCAGTTCTTC. It yields the protein CASSEVRGLYNEQFF.

CDR3 sequence reads: CASSLVPGTSHYEQYF. The CDR3, as DNA: TGTGCCAGCAGTTTAGTCCCGGGAACAAGTCACTACGAGCAGTACTTC. The chain combines TRBV27 with TRBJ2-7; D perhaps matches TRBD2 (5 bases). V lost 2 bases, J lost 3 bases, and 17 bases lay in between. CDR3 length: 16 amino acids. Germline CDR1 is MNHEY and CDR2 is SMNVEV (reference sequence).

In regard to this clone: One end of the junction varies from germline; a read error may be responsible. The sample contains more than one DNA sequence encoding this CDR3. This chain links TRBV6-5 with TRBJ2-5; the D gene is possibly TRBD2 (6 bases). The CDR3 length is 15 residues. Germline loops: CDR1 MNHEY, CDR2 SVGAGI. The DNA of the CDR3 is TGCGCCAGCAGTTACCCCAGGCGGGAACAAGAGACCCAGTACTTC. Translating gives CASSYPRREQETQYF.

The chain links TRBV6-5 to TRBJ1-1; 7 bases are shared with TRBD1. The CDR3 loop spans 14 amino acids. In germline, CDR1 is MNHEY, CDR2 SVGAGI. The V segment lost 6 bases and the J segment 1 base; nucleotides outside the gene matches: 5. The CDR3 nucleotides are TGTGCCAGCAGGCATGGGACAGCGAACACTGAAGCTTTCTTT. Translated: CASRHGTANTEAFF.

This chain links TRBV2 with TRBJ2-7; a possible D gene is TRBD2 (6 bases). Trimming pared 2 bases from V and 4 bases from J, leaving 12 bases between. CDR1 is SNHLY and CDR2 is FYNNEI in the germline V gene. The CDR3 contains 14 residues. The chain's CDR3 is CASSETGGDYEQYF. CDR3 sequence (DNA): TGTGCCAGCAGTGAAACGGGCGGGGATTACGAGCAGTACTTC. Full variable domain (outside the CDR3, taken from reference TRBV2 and TRBJ2-7): EPEVTQTPSHQVTQMGQEVILRCVPISNHLYFYWYRQILGQKVEFLVSFYNNEISEKSEIFDDQFSVERPDGSNFTLKIRSTKLEDSAMYFCASSETGGDYEQYFGPGTRLTVT.

CDR3 amino acids: CASSSTRVQTSGGASTQYF. CDR3 nucleotides: TGTGCCAGCAGCTCTACCCGTGTCCAGACTAGCGGGGGGGCATCTACGCAGTATTTT. This chain joins TRBV7-9 and TRBJ2-3, with 14 bases that match TRBD2. The CDR3 totals 19 residues. V dropped 4 bases and J dropped 8; count of bases not matched to a gene: 17. Germline V gene data show CDR1 as SEHNR and CDR2 as FQNEAQ (reference sequence).

The rearrangement links TRBV5-4 to TRBJ1-1, with 7 bases aligning to TRBD1. V gave up 0 bases and J gave up 0 bases; unmatched junction bases: 2. CDR3 length: 15 amino acids. CDR1 is SGHNT, CDR2 YYREEE, per germline (reference sequence). The CDR3 DNA follows: TGTGCCAGCAGCTTGGAGACAGGGTTGAACACTGAAGCTTTCTTT. This sequence encodes CASSLETGLNTEAFF.

This rearrangement joins TRBV19 to TRBJ2-7; no firm D call. V shed 5 bases and J shed 0 bases, with 11 bases lying between them. The CDR3 sequence is 14 residues long. From germline, CDR1 is LNHDA and CDR2 SQIVND (reference sequence). The CDR3 DNA reads TGTGCCAGTAGTTGGGCAGAGAGCTCCTACGAGCAGTACTTC. Its protein product is CASSWAESSYEQYF.